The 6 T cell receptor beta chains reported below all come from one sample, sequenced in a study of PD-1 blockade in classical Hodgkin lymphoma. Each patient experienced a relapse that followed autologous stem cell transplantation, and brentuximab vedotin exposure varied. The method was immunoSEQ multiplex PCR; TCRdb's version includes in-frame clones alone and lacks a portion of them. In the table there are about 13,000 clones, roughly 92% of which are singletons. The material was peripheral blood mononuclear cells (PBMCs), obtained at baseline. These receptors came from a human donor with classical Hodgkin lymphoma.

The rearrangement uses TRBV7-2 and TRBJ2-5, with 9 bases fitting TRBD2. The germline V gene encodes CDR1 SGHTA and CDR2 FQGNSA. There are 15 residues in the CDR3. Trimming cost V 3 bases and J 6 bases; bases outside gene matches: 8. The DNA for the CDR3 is TGTGCCAGCAGCTTGTCGCGGGGGGGCCGGCAGACCCAGTACTTC. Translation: CASSLSRGGRQTQYF.

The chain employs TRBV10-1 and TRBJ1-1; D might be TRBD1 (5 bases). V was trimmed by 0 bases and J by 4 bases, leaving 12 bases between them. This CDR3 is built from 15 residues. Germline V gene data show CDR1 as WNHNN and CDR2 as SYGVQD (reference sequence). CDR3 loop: CASSESGQGVTEAFF. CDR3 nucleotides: TGCGCCAGCAGTGAGTCGGGGCAGGGCGTCACTGAAGCTTTCTTT.

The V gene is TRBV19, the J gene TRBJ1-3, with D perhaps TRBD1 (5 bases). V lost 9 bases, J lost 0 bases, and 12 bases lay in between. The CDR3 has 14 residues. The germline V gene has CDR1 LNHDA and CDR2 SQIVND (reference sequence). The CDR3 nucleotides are TGTGCCAGCCTGGACACCGGCTCTGGAAACACCATATATTTT. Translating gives CASLDTGSGNTIYF. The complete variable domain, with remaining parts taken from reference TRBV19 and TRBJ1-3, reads DGGITQSPKYLFRKEGQNVTLSCEQNLNHDAMYWYRQDPGQGLRLIYYSQIVNDFQKGDIAEGYSVSREKKESFPLTVTSAQKNPTAFYLCASLDTGSGNTIYFGEGSWLTVV.

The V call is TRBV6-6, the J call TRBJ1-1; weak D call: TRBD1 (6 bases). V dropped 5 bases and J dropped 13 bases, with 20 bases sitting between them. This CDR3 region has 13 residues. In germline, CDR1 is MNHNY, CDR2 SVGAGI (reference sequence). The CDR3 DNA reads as TGTGCCAGCAGTGCAGGAGAGGGGGGGTATGTTTTCTTT. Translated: CASSAGEGGYVFF.

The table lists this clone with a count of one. The CDR3 DNA reads TGCGCCAGCAGCCAAGGAGGGGGAACCCTCTATGGCTACACCTTC. Protein: CASSQGGGTLYGYTF. The chain couples TRBV4-1 to TRBJ1-2; a weak D match, TRBD1 (6 bases). The CDR3 sequence is 15 residues long. V lost 1 base and J lost 4, with 13 bases in between. The germline V gene encodes CDR1 MGHRA and CDR2 YSYEKL.

In nucleotides, the CDR3 is TGTGCCAGCAGCCCGGAGCTTAATGAAAAACTGTTTTTT. It codes for CASSPELNEKLFF. V is TRBV5-4 and J is TRBJ1-4; the D is unclear. V was trimmed by 4 bases and J by 4 bases, leaving 8 bases between them. CDR3 length: 13 amino acids. The germline CDR1 and CDR2 sequences are SGHNT and YYREEE (reference sequence).